Shown below are 14 T cell receptor beta chains from a single sample sequenced in a study of OX40 agonist ivuxolimab in advanced cancers. The method was immunoSEQ multiplex PCR; TCRdb's version includes in-frame clones alone and lacks a portion of them. The table lists roughly 100,000 clones, approximately 80% of them singletons. This specimen was CD4+ or CD8+ T cells sorted from blood, taken in a trial of the OX40 agonist ivuxolimab. The receptors derive from an adult with an advanced solid tumor such as melanoma, head and neck, liver or kidney cancer.

This chain links TRBV30 with TRBJ1-1; a possible D gene is TRBD1 (5 bases). The germline CDR1 and CDR2 sequences are GTSNPN and SVGIG (reference sequence). Trimming removed 3 bases at V and 3 bases at J, with 11 bases between. The length of the CDR3 is 13 residues. The CDR3 region is CAWSPGRDTEAFF. The CDR3, as DNA: TGTGCCTGGAGCCCGGGACGGGACACTGAAGCTTTCTTT.

This sequence joins TRBV10-3 and TRBJ2-7; 10 nucleotides line up with TRBD2. V shed 2 bases and J 5 bases; nucleotides not matched to a gene: 6. The CDR3 totals 15 residues. In germline, CDR1 is ENHRY, CDR2 SYGVKD. CDR3 sequence (DNA): TGTGCCATCAGTGAGAGGCTAGCGGGAGTGCACGAGCAGTACTTC. This translates into CAISERLAGVHEQYF.

J is TRBJ1-2 and V is TRBV6-1, with TRBD1 matching 8 bases. J gave up 14 bases and V 5 bases, and 13 bases lay outside the gene matches. The CDR3 runs 13 residues. CDR1 and CDR2 from the germline V gene are MNHNS and SASEGT. CDR3 DNA: TGTGCCAGCAGTACCGGGACAGGCCCCAGGTGGACCTTC. Its protein is CASSTGTGPRWTF.

The chain links TRBV2 to TRBJ1-5; D is uncertain. Trimming left V 6 bases short and J 3 bases short, with 15 bases between. The V gene's germline CDR1 is SNHLY and CDR2 FYNNEI. This CDR3 is 15 amino acids long. CDR3 region: CASRLPGAYNQPQHF. The CDR3 nucleotides read TGTGCCAGCAGGCTCCCAGGAGCCTACAATCAGCCCCAGCATTTT.

This clone has just one count. The chain couples TRBV10-2 to TRBJ2-5, with D maybe TRBD1 (6 bases). CDR1 is WSHSY and CDR2 is SAAADI in the germline V gene. Between the trimmed V and J ends, which lost 4 bases and 8 bases, there was a span of 17 bases. The CDR3 length is 14 residues. Here the CDR3 reads CASSARTAIGTQYF. Here the CDR3 DNA reads TGCGCCAGCAGTGCGCGGACAGCCATAGGCACCCAGTACTTC.

The chain carries TRBV7-2 and TRBJ2-7; D not resolved. The CDR3 is made up of 14 amino acids. From germline, CDR1 is SGHTA and CDR2 FQGNSA. The V gene lost 1 base and the J gene lost 2 bases, with 9 bases spanning the gap. The CDR3 loop reads CASSLDKGPYEQYF. The CDR3 DNA sequence: TGTGCCAGCAGCTTAGACAAAGGACCCTACGAGCAGTACTTC.

This clone was counted a single time. J is TRBJ2-7 and V is TRBV6-1; unclear D gene. Per germline, CDR1 MNHNS and CDR2 SASEGT. Trimming pared 8 bases from V and 3 bases from J, leaving 8 bases between. The CDR3 length is 11 residues. The CDR3 sequence is CASGLNYEQYF. The CDR3 DNA is TGTGCCAGCGGGTTGAACTACGAGCAGTACTTC.

V usage is TRBV11-2 and J usage is TRBJ1-1; 9 positions agree with TRBD1. V shed 5 bases and J 5 bases; nucleotides not matched to a gene: 9. The CDR3 contains 15 residues. CDR1 is SGHAT and CDR2 is FQNNGV in the germline V gene. The CDR3 DNA follows: TGTGCCAGCAGCCCAGACACAGGGGGCGCGACTGAAGCTTTCTTT. As protein: CASSPDTGGATEAFF.

This clone has just a few counts. This sequence joins TRBV7-6 and TRBJ2-2, with 7 bases identical to TRBD2. V shed 4 bases, J shed 6 bases, and the junction held 5 bases outside the gene matches. There are 14 residues in the CDR3. Germline CDR1 SGHVS, CDR2 FNYEAQ. The CDR3 loop reads CASSYGGWSGELFF. CDR3 nucleotides: TGTGCCAGCAGCTACGGGGGGTGGTCCGGGGAGCTGTTTTTT.

The J gene is TRBJ2-5, the V gene TRBV5-8; D possibly corresponds to TRBD1 (6 bases). Per the germline V gene, CDR1 is SGHTS and CDR2 is YDEGEE. V lost 1 base and J 4 bases, leaving 20 bases between the germline ends. This CDR3 is built from 17 residues. The CDR3 sequence: CASSLRGDIRSGETQYF. For the CDR3, the DNA is TGTGCCAGCAGCTTGAGAGGGGACATCAGGAGTGGAGAGACCCAGTACTTC.

The chain recombines TRBV5-1 with TRBJ1-1, with D unclear. Trimming stripped 4 bases from V and 0 bases from J, with 19 bases between. This CDR3 has 17 amino acids. From germline, CDR1 is SGHRS and CDR2 YFSETQ. CDR3 DNA: TGCGCCAGCAGCCCATCGGGCCGTCTAACGCTGAACACTGAAGCTTTCTTT. This gives the protein CASSPSGRLTLNTEAFF. The full variable domain, rest sourced from reference TRBV5-1 and TRBJ1-1, is KAGVTQTPRYLIKTRGQQVTLSCSPISGHRSVSWYQQTPGQGLQFLFEYFSETQRNKGNFPGRFSGRQFSNSRSEMNVSTLELGDSALYLCASSPSGRLTLNTEAFFGQGTRLTVV.

The chain joins TRBV18 to TRBJ2-7; no reliable D call. The germline V gene has CDR1 KGHSH and CDR2 LQKENI. V was pared by 3 bases and J by 3 bases, with 12 bases between. CDR3 length: 14 amino acids. CDR3 in amino acids: CASSPIKDFYEQYF. The CDR3 DNA sequence: TGTGCCAGCTCACCGATAAAAGATTTCTACGAGCAGTACTTC. Looking up the rest from reference TRBV18 and TRBJ2-7 gives the full variable domain: NAGVMQNPRHLVRRRGQEARLRCSPMKGHSHVYWYRQLPEEGLKFMVYLQKENIIDESGMPKERFSAEFPKEGPSILRIQQVVRGDSAAYFCASSPIKDFYEQYFGPGTRLTVT.

The rearrangement joins TRBV5-4 to TRBJ2-7; D remains unclear. Germline loops: CDR1 SGHNT, CDR2 YYREEE (reference sequence). The CDR3 covers 12 residues. The ends were cut back, 0 bases at V and 3 bases at J, with 4 bases in the middle. The CDR3 region is CASSLGDYEQYF. Written as DNA, the CDR3 is TGTGCCAGCAGCTTGGGGGACTACGAGCAGTACTTC.

The chain links TRBV5-8 to TRBJ2-7, with 7 nucleotides matching TRBD1. V was pared by 5 bases and J by 0 bases, with 5 bases of the junction left unmatched. Germline V CDR1 and CDR2: SGHTS, YDEGEE. The CDR3 covers 14 residues. This chain's CDR3 is CASRPGQLSYEQYF. CDR3 in DNA: TGTGCCAGCAGGCCGGGACAGCTCTCCTACGAGCAGTACTTC.